This T cell receptor (beta chain) was observed in a study of regulatory T cells in long-lasting Graves disease. The length of the CDR3 is 15 residues. CDR1 and CDR2 from the germline V gene are MNHGY and SVAAGI. V was clipped by 3 bases and J by 3 bases, with 15 bases between them. Arm-PCR of CDR3 regions and iRepertoire HTBI primers were used to build TCR beta libraries. One entry per CDR3 protein results from TCRdb running MiXCR on the multiplex PCR reads. Of 600,000 to 650,000 distinct CDR3 sequences in the sample, roughly 16% are singletons; the top ten hold 15% to 20%. Time point here: newly diagnosed GD, antithyroid drugs for less than 3 months. Making the TCR library involved RNA that had been extracted from PBMCs. Study-wide results and limits: Patients with persistent disease showed a bias toward TRBV28, TRBJ1-2 and TRBJ2-5.

This clonotype has just one count. Its antigen is not identified. A read error may be the cause here, since a much bigger clone is one base away. The data were also submitted as part of a second study, on T cells in Graves' hyperthyroidism and ophthalmopathy. This second report adds: Uncontrolled infections, other autoimmune diseases, pregnancy or lactation led to exclusion of patients. Ophthalmopathy was predicted by the model a median of around 5.9 months ahead of onset.

The origin of this receptor is a young woman with Graves disease. V is TRBV6-9 and J is TRBJ2-7, with D perhaps TRBD2 (6 bases). The sequencing here drew on peripheral blood mononuclear cells (PBMCs), taken at new diagnosis, from a patient treated with antithyroid drugs. The CDR3 bases are TGTGCCAGCAGTTACATGGAGGGCCTTAACTACGAGCAGTACTTC. This encodes CASSYMEGLNYEQYF.